This T cell receptor (beta chain) was captured by sequencing in a study of beta chain features in type 1 diabetes. Every isolated RNA sample was fully reverse transcribed, so sequencing captured expressed TCRB transcripts. Naive, central memory and regulatory T cell samples yielded about 4 million reads on average. The protocol was immunoSEQ multiplex PCR, while the TCRdb copy is restricted to in-frame clones and leaves out a portion. The profile covers about 400,000 clones, with roughly 13% appearing a single time and about 0.01% taken by the ten largest. CDR1 and CDR2 (germline): LNHNV, YYDKDF (reference sequence). V shed 1 base, J shed 4 bases, and the junction held 1 base outside the gene matches. CDR3 size: 15 residues. Details on this clone: The antigen remains unidentified.

Whole-study findings and limits: Highly expressing activated T cells could be over-counted with a cDNA template. Shortening that was moderate but significant affected the TCRB CDR3s of Type 1 diabetes patients in all four CD4+ subsets.

The sequencing input was naive CD4+ T cells from blood. This clonotype was obtained from a woman aged 18-29 years with type 1 diabetes. The chain carries TRBV15 and TRBJ2-2, with 9 bases lining up with TRBD2. The CDR3 DNA sequence: TGTGCCACCAGCAGAGGCGGGGGGGTCACCGGGGAGCTGTTTTTT. Translated, it gives CATSRGGGVTGELFF. Complete variable domain (other parts from reference TRBV15 and TRBJ2-2): DAMVIQNPRYQVTQFGKPVTLSCSQTLNHNVMYWYQQKSSQAPKLLFHYYDKDFNNEADTPDNFQSRRPNTSFCFLDIRSPGLGDTAMYLCATSRGGGVTGELFFGEGSRLTVL.